Below are 9 T cell receptor beta chains sequenced from a single sample in a study of T cell responses to AZD1222 COVID-19 vaccine. Data came from immunoSEQ multiplex PCR; TCRdb stores just in-frame clones and leaves some out. Of approximately 140,000 clones listed, around nine tenths are singletons. The starting material was peripheral blood, obtained 28 days after the second AZD1222 dose. Every receptor here comes from an adult who received the AZD1222 COVID-19 vaccine.

V usage is TRBV27 and J usage is TRBJ2-5; 9 nucleotides agree with TRBD1. The germline CDR1 and CDR2 sequences are MNHEY and SMNVEV (reference sequence). This CDR3 comprises 14 residues. J gave up 4 bases and V 5 bases, and 5 bases lay outside the gene matches. The CDR3 region has the DNA TGTGCCAGCAGTCCGGGGACAGGGAGAGAGACCCAGTACTTC. This translates into CASSPGTGRETQYF.

The chain has TRBV6-2 or TRBV6-3 and TRBJ2-4; D is unresolved. Trimming pared 5 bases from V and 6 bases from J, leaving 8 bases between. The CDR3 consists of 12 residues. Germline CDR1 and CDR2: MNHEY and SVGEGT. DNA for the CDR3: TGTGCCAGCAGTGTCGGTCGAAACATTCAGTACTTC. This encodes CASSVGRNIQYF.

The chain couples TRBV6-5 to TRBJ2-3; D is unclear. The CDR3 consists of 16 residues. With 0 bases removed from V and 1 base from J, the gap between germline ends came to 11 bases. Germline CDR1 reads MNHEY; CDR2 reads SVGAGI. The CDR3 DNA is TGTGCCAGCAGTTACTCTTTAGGAACGGGCACAGATACGCAGTATTTT. Protein product: CASSYSLGTGTDTQYF.

The chain combines TRBV2 with TRBJ2-1; 12 bases agree with TRBD2. The CDR3 contains 17 residues. V gave up 6 bases and J gave up 5 bases; unmatched junction bases: 11. From germline, CDR1 is SNHLY and CDR2 FYNNEI. The CDR3 sequence: CASSETSGRVAHNEQFF. Here the CDR3 DNA reads TGTGCCAGCAGCGAGACTAGCGGGAGAGTGGCCCACAATGAGCAGTTCTTC.

The rearrangement uses TRBV6-6 and TRBJ1-3; no definite D call. There are 17 residues in the CDR3. Per germline, CDR1 MNHNY and CDR2 SVGAGI (reference sequence). V lost 5 bases and J 0 bases, leaving 17 bases between the germline ends. CDR3 DNA sequence: TGTGCCAGCAGTGGATCTTTTGTGGGATTCTCTGGAAACACCATATATTTT. As protein: CASSGSFVGFSGNTIYF.

V is TRBV7-8 and J is TRBJ2-1; possible D gene TRBD2, 6 bases. In germline, CDR1 is SGHVS, CDR2 FQNEAQ. This CDR3 contains 15 residues. Trimming pared 5 bases from V and 0 bases from J, leaving 11 bases between. The DNA of the CDR3 is TGTGCCAGCAGCCTCGTCGGGGGCTCCTACAATGAGCAGTTCTTC. It encodes CASSLVGGSYNEQFF.

CDR3: CASSQNPQETQYF. The CDR3 DNA follows: TGTGCCAGCAGCCAAAACCCCCAAGAGACCCAGTACTTC. The chain joins TRBV3-1 (or the pseudogene TRBV3-2) to TRBJ2-5; D is undetermined. The CDR3 contains 13 residues. Germline values: CDR1 LGHDT, CDR2 YNNKEL (reference sequence). Between the trimmed V and J ends, which lost 2 bases and 1 base, there was a span of 5 bases.

CDR3 sequence (DNA): TGTGCCAGCCGAAACCGGGACTCCCGCACAGATACGCAGTATTTT. It codes for CASRNRDSRTDTQYF. This chain joins TRBV19 and TRBJ2-3, with D tentatively TRBD2 (6 bases). The CDR3 runs to 15 residues. The germline CDR1 and CDR2 sequences are LNHDA and SQIVND (reference sequence). Trimming pared 9 bases from V and 1 base from J, leaving 17 bases between.

The chain is built from TRBV3-1 (or the pseudogene TRBV3-2) and TRBJ2-1, with D tentatively TRBD1 (6 bases). Trimming pared 0 bases from V and 15 bases from J, leaving 15 bases between. This CDR3 is 13 amino acids long. Germline CDR1 LGHDT, CDR2 YNNKEL (reference sequence). The CDR3 reads CASSQDRGQARFF. As DNA, the CDR3 is TGTGCCAGCAGCCAAGATAGGGGACAAGCGAGGTTCTTC.